Below are 20 T cell receptor beta chains sequenced from a single sample in a study of technical replicates of blood from several donors. Some clones are missing from TCRdb's copy, which holds only in-frame ones; the method was immunoSEQ multiplex PCR. The table lists about 76,000 clones, 94% of them singletons, with about 0.4% in the top ten. Sequencing was performed on T cells isolated from PBMCs. All receptors derive from a human donor in good health.

V is TRBV29-1 and J is TRBJ1-1; possibly TRBD1 for D (6 bases). The germline CDR1 and CDR2 sequences are SQVTM and ANQGSEA. This CDR3 region has 15 residues. V lost 6 bases and J 5 bases, leaving 22 bases between the germline ends. For the CDR3, the DNA is TGCAGCGTCCAGGAACAGGGAAGGGGGTCTACTGAAGCTTTCTTT. Translating it yields CSVQEQGRGSTEAFF.

This chain connects TRBV30 to TRBJ1-2; TRBD1 aligns across 9 bases. Trimming at V came to 5 bases and at J to 7 bases, leaving 5 bases not matched to a gene. CDR1 and CDR2 (germline): GTSNPN, SVGIG (reference sequence). The CDR3 consists of 12 residues. The CDR3 bases are TGTGCCTGGGGGGACAGGGCTAGTGGCTACACCTTC. It codes for CAWGDRASGYTF.

This chain connects TRBV11-2 to TRBJ2-5; D is perhaps TRBD2 (6 bases). V lost 5 bases to trimming and J lost 1 base, with 8 bases between them. The CDR3 has 13 residues. Germline V lookup: CDR1 SGHAT, CDR2 FQNNGV. In nucleotides, the CDR3 is TGTGCCAGCAGCATGGGACTCCAAGAGACCCAGTACTTC. It specifies CASSMGLQETQYF.

V is TRBV2 and J is TRBJ2-3, with D perhaps TRBD2 (6 bases). The germline CDR1 and CDR2 sequences are SNHLY and FYNNEI. The ends were cut back, 7 bases at V and 3 bases at J, with 8 bases in the middle. The CDR3 has 12 amino acids. CDR3 DNA: TGTGCCAGCATGCGGGATACAGATACGCAGTATTTT. Its translation: CASMRDTDTQYF. Drawing the rest from reference TRBV2 and TRBJ2-3, the complete variable domain is EPEVTQTPSHQVTQMGQEVILRCVPISNHLYFYWYRQILGQKVEFLVSFYNNEISEKSEIFDDQFSVERPDGSNFTLKIRSTKLEDSAMYFCASMRDTDTQYFGPGTRLTVL.

The V gene is TRBV5-6, the J gene TRBJ2-1; D is possibly TRBD2 (6 bases). The CDR3 is 15 amino acids. Germline assignment: CDR1 SGHDT and CDR2 YYEEEE. V shed 2 bases and J shed 0 bases, with 9 bases lying between them. CDR3 coding DNA: TGTGCCAGCAGCTTAGACGGGAGCTCCTACAATGAGCAGTTCTTC. Protein product: CASSLDGSSYNEQFF.

This rearrangement joins TRBV30 to TRBJ1-1; D not certain. This CDR3 spans 13 amino acids. The germline V gene has CDR1 GTSNPN and CDR2 SVGIG (reference sequence). Trimming cost V 0 bases and J 1 base, with 6 bases left between them. This CDR3 reads CAWSVLSNTEAFF. DNA of the CDR3: TGTGCCTGGAGTGTCTTGTCGAACACTGAAGCTTTCTTT.

The V and J genes are TRBV4-1 and TRBJ2-2; D is perhaps TRBD2 (5 bases). The CDR3 consists of 16 residues. CDR1 is MGHRA and CDR2 is YSYEKL in the germline V gene. Trimming took off 6 bases at V and 0 bases at J, with 14 bases between the two ends. The CDR3 DNA sequence: TGCGCCAGCAGTCTGGAGACGGGATCGAACACCGGGGAGCTGTTTTTT. The encoded protein is CASSLETGSNTGELFF.

The rearrangement links TRBV27 to TRBJ2-7, with 15 bases fitting TRBD2. The V gene's germline CDR1 is MNHEY and CDR2 SMNVEV (reference sequence). The CDR3 sequence is 17 residues long. With V trimmed by 5 bases and J by 6 bases, 11 bases remained unmatched. The CDR3 sequence is CASSLRGLAGGLAEQYF. DNA of the CDR3: TGTGCCAGCAGTCTCCGGGGACTAGCGGGAGGTTTGGCCGAGCAGTACTTC.

The chain combines TRBV9 with TRBJ2-7; tentative D call: TRBD2 (6 bases). Germline V gene sequence: CDR1 SGDLS, CDR2 YYNGEE. V gave up 0 bases and J gave up 0 bases, with 13 bases separating them. The CDR3 contains 16 residues. For the CDR3, the DNA is TGTGCCAGCAGCGTAGTAAAGTGGGAGGACTCCTACGAGCAGTACTTC. Its translation: CASSVVKWEDSYEQYF.

This sequence joins TRBV19 and TRBJ2-1; 10 bases map to TRBD1. The V segment lost 7 bases and the J segment 10 bases; nucleotides outside the gene matches: 10. The V gene's germline CDR1 is LNHDA and CDR2 SQIVND (reference sequence). The CDR3 totals 14 residues. CDR3 region: CASTVGTGVSEQFF. In DNA, the CDR3 is TGTGCCAGTACGGTTGGGACAGGGGTTAGCGAGCAGTTCTTC. Combining the CDR3 with reference TRBV19 and TRBJ2-1 gives the whole variable domain DGGITQSPKYLFRKEGQNVTLSCEQNLNHDAMYWYRQDPGQGLRLIYYSQIVNDFQKGDIAEGYSVSREKKESFPLTVTSAQKNPTAFYLCASTVGTGVSEQFFGPGTRLTVL.

The CDR3 DNA sequence: TGTGCCAGCAGTAACAGGGAAAAACTGTTTTTT. Translation: CASSNREKLFF. This rearrangement joins TRBV6-6 to TRBJ1-4; TRBD1 might be the D (5 bases). Trimming stripped 5 bases from V and 8 bases from J, with 6 bases between. The germline V gene has CDR1 MNHNY and CDR2 SVGAGI (reference sequence). This CDR3 has 11 amino acids.

This clone turned up a few times. The chain recombines TRBV9 with TRBJ1-1; D ambiguous. The CDR3 is 15 amino acids. Germline V lookup: CDR1 SGDLS, CDR2 YYNGEE. Trimming pared 0 bases from V and 0 bases from J, leaving 9 bases between. CDR3 bases: TGTGCCAGCAGCGTAGAACCAGTCATGAACACTGAAGCTTTCTTT. It yields the protein CASSVEPVMNTEAFF.

The genes are TRBV30 and TRBJ1-2; D remains unclear. V lost 1 base and J 8 bases, leaving 17 bases between the germline ends. The length of the CDR3 is 14 residues. Germline V lookup: CDR1 GTSNPN, CDR2 SVGIG (reference sequence). Here the CDR3 DNA reads TGTGCCTGGAGTGGCCCCGGAGGCGCGGAGGGCTACACCTTC. Its translation: CAWSGPGGAEGYTF.

This chain joins TRBV4-1 and TRBJ1-5; 7 bases fit TRBD1. V was pared by 0 bases and J by 5 bases, with 4 bases of the junction left unmatched. Germline values: CDR1 MGHRA, CDR2 YSYEKL. The CDR3 loop spans 15 amino acids. CDR3 coding DNA: TGCGCCAGCAGCCAAGATGGTCAGGGGGATCAGCCCCAGCATTTT. Translating gives CASSQDGQGDQPQHF.

The chain employs TRBV10-1 and TRBJ2-7; D may be TRBD2 (5 bases). CDR3 length: 13 amino acids. V lost 4 bases and J lost 4, with 11 bases in between. CDR1 is WNHNN, CDR2 SYGVQD, per germline (reference sequence). CDR3 protein: CASSAGLSYEQYF. The CDR3 DNA reads as TGCGCCAGCAGTGCAGGACTGTCTTACGAGCAGTACTTC.

The rearrangement joins TRBV5-1 to TRBJ1-1; 12 nucleotides agree with TRBD1. V was clipped by 4 bases and J by 1 base; unmatched bases: 8. Germline V lookup: CDR1 SGHRS, CDR2 YFSETQ. The length of the CDR3 is 17 residues. The DNA of the CDR3 is TGCGCCAGCAGCACCGGGACAGGGGGCATGGGGAACACTGAAGCTTTCTTT. It codes for CASSTGTGGMGNTEAFF.

The gene calls are TRBV18 and TRBJ2-1; D not resolved. CDR1 is KGHSH, CDR2 LQKENI, per germline. With 2 bases removed from V and 2 bases from J, the gap between germline ends came to 7 bases. This CDR3 is 14 amino acids long. The CDR3 is CASSPNQAYNEQFF. DNA of the CDR3: TGTGCCAGCTCACCAAACCAGGCCTACAATGAGCAGTTCTTC.

This CDR3 reads CAIAGGDGDTQYF. The CDR3 region has the DNA TGTGCCATAGCGGGAGGGGACGGCGATACGCAGTATTTT. The gene calls are TRBV10-3 and TRBJ2-3, with 10 nucleotides matching TRBD2. Germline CDR1 reads ENHRY; CDR2 reads SYGVKD. The CDR3 has 13 amino acids. V was pared by 9 bases and J by 6 bases, with 6 bases of the junction left unmatched.

This chain uses TRBV19 with TRBJ1-5, with D tentatively TRBD1 (5 bases). The CDR3 covers 14 residues. CDR1 is LNHDA, CDR2 SQIVND, per germline (reference sequence). Trimming cost V 7 bases and J 4 bases, with 14 bases left between them. CDR3 nucleotides: TGTGCCAGTATGCCGGCAGGGTGGAATCAGCCCCAGCATTTT. It encodes CASMPAGWNQPQHF.

The chain uses TRBV27 and TRBJ1-1, with D maybe TRBD1 (5 bases). From germline, CDR1 is MNHEY and CDR2 SMNVEV (reference sequence). Trimming removed 1 base at V and 6 bases at J, with 9 bases between. The CDR3 loop spans 13 amino acids. In DNA, the CDR3 is TGTGCCAGCAGTTTATTCTCGGGGGCTGAAGCTTTCTTT. Encoded protein: CASSLFSGAEAFF.